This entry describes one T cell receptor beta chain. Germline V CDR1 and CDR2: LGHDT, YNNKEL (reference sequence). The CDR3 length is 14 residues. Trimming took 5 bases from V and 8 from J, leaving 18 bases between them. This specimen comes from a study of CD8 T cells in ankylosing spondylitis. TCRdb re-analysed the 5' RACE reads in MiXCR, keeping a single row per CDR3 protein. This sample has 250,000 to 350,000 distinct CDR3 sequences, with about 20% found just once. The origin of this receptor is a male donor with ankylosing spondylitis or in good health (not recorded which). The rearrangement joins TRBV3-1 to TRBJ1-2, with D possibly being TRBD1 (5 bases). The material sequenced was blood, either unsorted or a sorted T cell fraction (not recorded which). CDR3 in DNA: TGTGCCAGCAGCGCGCCACTTGGCAGGGACGGCTACACCTTC. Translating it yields CASSAPLGRDGYTF.